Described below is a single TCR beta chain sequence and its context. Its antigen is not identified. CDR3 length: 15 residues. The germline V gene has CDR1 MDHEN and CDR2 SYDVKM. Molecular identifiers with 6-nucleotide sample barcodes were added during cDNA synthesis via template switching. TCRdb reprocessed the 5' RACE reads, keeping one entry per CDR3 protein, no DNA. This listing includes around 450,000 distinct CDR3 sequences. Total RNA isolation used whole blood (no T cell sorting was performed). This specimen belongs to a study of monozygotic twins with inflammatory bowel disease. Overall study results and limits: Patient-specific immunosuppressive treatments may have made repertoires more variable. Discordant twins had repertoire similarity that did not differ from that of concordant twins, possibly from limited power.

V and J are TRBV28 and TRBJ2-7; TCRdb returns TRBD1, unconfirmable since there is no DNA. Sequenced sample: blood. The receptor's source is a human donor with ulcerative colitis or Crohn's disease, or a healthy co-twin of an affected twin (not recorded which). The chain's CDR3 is CASSLEQDSSYEQYF. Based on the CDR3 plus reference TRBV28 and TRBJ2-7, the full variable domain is DVKVTQSSRYLVKRTGEKVFLECVQDMDHENMFWYRQDPGLGLRLIYFSYDVKMKEKGDIPEGYSVSREKKERFSLILESASTNQTSMYLCASSLEQDSSYEQYFGPGTRLTVT.